A selection of T cell receptor beta chains follows, all from one sample in a study of siplizumab effects on memory and regulatory T cells. Sequenced by immunoSEQ multiplex PCR; TCRdb stores in-frame clones only, minus some. The data show 100,000 to 120,000 clones, 85% to 95% seen once. The sample consisted of CD4+ T cells sorted from blood. These receptors were taken from a human donor in good health. Each CDR3 is given with its conserved first and last residue. Fields, in order: J gene, D gene, V gene, clone size, CDR3 DNA, CDR3 protein. A D gene is named only where the DNA matches it firmly. Only part of the rows carry a size: once, few, many, or a class if the clone is expanded.

TRBJ2-6 . TRBV11-2 . TGTGCCAGCAGCTTAAGGCCGGGAACATCTGGGGCCAACGTCCTGACTTTC CASSLRPGTSGANVLTF
TRBJ2-5 TRBD2 TRBV25-1 . TGTGCCAGCAGTGAATTTAGCGGACTAGGTAACGGAGAGACCCAGTACTTC CASSEFSGLGNGETQYF
TRBJ2-7 . TRBV15 . TGTGCCACCAGCAGAGATCAGGTCTACGAGCAGTACTTC CATSRDQVYEQYF
TRBJ1-2 . TRBV7-9 . TGTGCCAGCAGCGCCGGGGGAGGATTGGGGTCCGGCTATGGCTACACCTTC CASSAGGGLGSGYGYTF
TRBJ2-7 . TRBV10-1 . TGCGCCAGCAGTGATTCTCTGTACGAGCAGTACTTC CASSDSLYEQYF
TRBJ2-1 TRBD2 TRBV19 once TGTGCCAGTAGTACTAGCGGGGGACACCAAATGAATGAGCAGTTCTTC CASSTSGGHQMNEQFF
TRBJ2-7 . TRBV21-1 . TGTGCCAGCAGCTCCCAGCGGGCTCCATACGAGCAGTACTTC CASSSQRAPYEQYF
TRBJ2-7 . TRBV5-8 . TGTGCCAGCAACGGGATTTCCTACGAGCAGTACTTC CASNGISYEQYF
TRBJ2-1 TRBD2 TRBV9 . TGTGCCAGCAGCGGAGGACTAGCCTACAATGAGCAGTTCTTC CASSGGLAYNEQFF
TRBJ2-3 TRBD2 TRBV7-7 . TGTGCTAGCAGCCCGAGCGGGGGCATCACAGATACGCAGTATTTT CASSPSGGITDTQYF
TRBJ2-5 TRBD1 TRBV30 . TGTGCCTGGAGTGCGGCGACAGGGGGAACGGAGACCCAGTACTTC CAWSAATGGTETQYF
TRBJ2-3 TRBD1 TRBV6-5 . TGTGCCAGCAGTTCTCCGGGGACAGGGTCCCAGTATTTT CASSSPGTGSQYF
TRBJ1-2 . TRBV21-1 . TGTGCCAGCAGCAAAGTCGGGGTTCTTGACGGCTACACCTTC CASSKVGVLDGYTF
TRBJ1-2 TRBD1 TRBV4-1 . TGCGCCAGCAGCTCCAGAAGAAGGCAGGGGGCGCGGGATGGCTACACCTTC CASSSRRRQGARDGYTF
TRBJ1-5 . TRBV15 . TGTGCCACCAGCAGAGATGCTAATCAGCCCCAGCATTTT CATSRDANQPQHF
TRBJ2-7 TRBD2 TRBV6-1 once TGTGCCAGCAGCGCCACCAGCGGGAGATTCGGCGAGCAGTACTTC CASSATSGRFGEQYF
TRBJ2-7 . TRBV6-5 . TGTGCCAGCAGCCCCGACGGTAGCGGACGTTCCGAGCAGTACTTC CASSPDGSGRSEQYF
TRBJ1-1 TRBD1 TRBV4-1 . TGCGCCAGCAGCCGCCTTCGACAGGGTTTAAACACTGAAGCTTTCTTT CASSRLRQGLNTEAFF
TRBJ2-6 TRBD2 TRBV9 . TGTGCCAGCAGCGTAGTCCCTAGCGGGGGGGCACTTGGGTCTGGGGCCAACGTCCTGACTTTC CASSVVPSGGALGSGANVLTF
TRBJ2-7 TRBD2 TRBV14 . TGTGCCAGCTCCGCGAGACTAGCGGGGTCCTCCGAGCAGTACTTC CASSARLAGSSEQYF
TRBJ2-7 . TRBV27 . TGTGCCAGCAGTTTATCGCGATTAGCCGGCCCCCGGGGGCAGTACTTC CASSLSRLAGPRGQYF
TRBJ1-5 . TRBV9 . TGTGCCAGCAGCGTTTCCGGTAGCAATCAGCCCCAGCATTTT CASSVSGSNQPQHF
TRBJ2-1 TRBD2 TRBV7-7 . TGTGCTAGCAGCTTATCCCCAGCGGGGGGGCCAGGATTAGATGAGCAGTTCTTC CASSLSPAGGPGLDEQFF
TRBJ1-2 . TRBV11-2 . TGTGCCAGCAGCCCTTTAGGAGTGTATGGCTACACCTTC CASSPLGVYGYTF
TRBJ2-7 . TRBV11-3 . TGTGCCAGCAGCTCTGGGGACCGCTCCTACGAGCAGTACTTC CASSSGDRSYEQYF
TRBJ2-5 . TRBV27 . TGTGCCAGCAGTTTAAAGGGACAGCGGGGTGGGAGTGGGACCCAGTACTTC CASSLKGQRGGSGTQYF
TRBJ1-2 . TRBV20-1 . TGCAGTGCTAGCGAAGGTGATTTTCATACCTTC CSASEGDFHTF
TRBJ1-5 TRBD1 TRBV5-1 . TGCGCCAGCAGCCTAGGACAGGGGGCCTTTCAGCCCCAGCATTTT CASSLGQGAFQPQHF
TRBJ2-7 . TRBV5-6 . TGTGCCAGCAGTCTCGCCCGCTACGAGCAGTACTTC CASSLARYEQYF
TRBJ1-2 TRBD1 TRBV9 . TGTGCCAGCAGCGTAGGTCGCCCGGGACAGACAGCTAACTATGGCTACACCTTC CASSVGRPGQTANYGYTF
TRBJ2-5 . TRBV18 . TGTGCCAGCTCACCTACTGGGCAAGAGACCCAGTACTTC CASSPTGQETQYF
TRBJ2-4 . TRBV5-1 . TGCGCCAGCAGCTCAGCCGGGACCCAGAACATTCAGTACTTC CASSSAGTQNIQYF
TRBJ2-2 TRBD2 TRBV7-2 . TGTGCCAGCAGCTTAACTAGCGGGAGCGCAGCCGGGGAGCTGTTTTTT CASSLTSGSAAGELFF
TRBJ2-2 TRBD2 TRBV11-2 . TGTGCCAGCAGCTTCCTAGCGGGAAGCACCGGGGAGCTGTTTTTT CASSFLAGSTGELFF
TRBJ1-2 TRBD1 TRBV19 . TGTGCCAGTAGTGGAGGGGGCGCAATATATGGCTACACCTTC CASSGGGAIYGYTF
TRBJ2-5 . TRBV5-1 . TGCGCCAGCAGCCCGGGAAATCGAGAGACCCAGTACTTC CASSPGNRETQYF
TRBJ1-4 . TRBV30 . TGTGCCTGGAGTGCCCGGGGGGCCGCAACTAATGAAAAACTGTTTTTT CAWSARGAATNEKLFF
TRBJ2-1 . TRBV29-1 once TGCAGCGGAGATTTGGGGTCCAATCCCTCGGAGCAGTTCTTC CSGDLGSNPSEQFF
TRBJ1-5 . TRBV14 . TGTGCCAGCAGCCAACGAGGAAACAATCAGCCCCAGCATTTT CASSQRGNNQPQHF
TRBJ2-7 TRBD1 TRBV6-6 . TGTGCCAGCAGAAACGCTGGGACAGGATTTTACGAGCAGTACTTC CASRNAGTGFYEQYF
TRBJ1-1 TRBD1 TRBV10-3 . TGTGCCATCACCCGGGACAGGGACACTGAAGCTTTCTTT CAITRDRDTEAFF
TRBJ2-2 TRBD2 TRBV30 . TGTGCCTGGAGTGGCCTAGCGGGGCCGGACACCGGGGAGCTGTTTTTT CAWSGLAGPDTGELFF